The T cell receptor (beta chain) under discussion was sequenced for a study of blood T cell repertoires in COVID-19. Study-level information: T cells, B-cell-depleted T cells, or PBMCs provided the cDNA or gDNA that served as material.

Only in-frame clones appear in the TCRdb table, and some are missing; sequencing was by immunoSEQ multiplex PCR. The table has around 62,000 clones, roughly 80% seen once. The CDR3 has 16 residues. Germline V gene sequence: CDR1 MGHRA, CDR2 YSYEKL. The V and J ends lost 0 bases and 7 bases, in that order; junction bases with no gene match: 7. The source of this sequence is a man aged 50-60 years with active COVID-19. The chain uses TRBV4-1 and TRBJ2-7, with TRBD1 matching 12 bases. Sequences were obtained from peripheral blood. DNA for the CDR3: TGCGCCAGCAGCCAAGAGCCGGGACAGGGGGCTTATGAGCAGTACTTC. It translates to CASSQEPGQGAYEQYF.